The rows below give T cell receptor beta chains drawn from one sample of a study of T cell responses to AZD1222 COVID-19 vaccine. The method was immunoSEQ multiplex PCR; TCRdb's version includes in-frame clones alone and lacks a portion of them. This table has roughly 150,000 clones, roughly 90% appearing once. The sequencing used peripheral blood, collected on day 0 of AZD1222 vaccination. These TCRs come from an adult in good health. Each CDR3 is given with its conserved first and last residue. D genes are given only for firm matches. Size values are once, few and many counts, or a class for expanded clones, and some rows have none.

J | D | size | V | DNA | CDR3
TRBJ2-2 | . | once | TRBV7-2 | TGTGCCAGCATTCCTCAGGGAAATCCCGCGAACACCGGGGAGCTGTTTTTT | CASIPQGNPANTGELFF
TRBJ1-1 | . | few | TRBV7-3 | TGTGCCAGCAGCTTATCCTCAGGGTGGCCTGAAGCTTTCTTT | CASSLSSGWPEAFF
TRBJ2-7 | TRBD1 | few | TRBV10-3 | TGTGCCATCAGCAGAGCACAGGGGTTCGACGAGCAGTACTTC | CAISRAQGFDEQYF
TRBJ1-1 | . | . | TRBV10-1 | TGCGCCAGCACCGGGACACTGAACACTGAAGCTTTCTTT | CASTGTLNTEAFF
TRBJ2-7 | . | . | TRBV5-1 | TGCGCCAGCAGCCGACAGGACCGGGTGGACGAGCAGTACTTC | CASSRQDRVDEQYF
TRBJ1-1 | . | . | TRBV7-8 | TGTGCCAGCAGCTTAGCGGCAGCGGGAAACACTGAAGCTTTCTTT | CASSLAAAGNTEAFF
TRBJ1-1 | . | . | TRBV6-2/TRBV6-3 | TGTGCCAGCAGTCATAGAAAAAACACTGAAGCTTTCTTT | CASSHRKNTEAFF
TRBJ2-6 | . | . | TRBV30 | TGTGCCTGGAGTGCCCCGGGGGCTGGGGCCAACGTCCTGACTTTC | CAWSAPGAGANVLTF
TRBJ2-6 | . | few | TRBV21-1 | TGTGCCAGCAGCAAAGCGCAGCGGCTATGGGCTGGGGCCAACGTCCTGACTTTC | CASSKAQRLWAGANVLTF
TRBJ1-5 | TRBD1 | . | TRBV6-6 | TGTGCCAGCAGTCCCGGGACAGGGGGCTACGGCAATCAGCCCCAGCATTTT | CASSPGTGGYGNQPQHF
TRBJ1-6 | . | . | TRBV6-4 | TGTGCCAGCAGTGACGAGGGTAGTTCACCCCTCCACTTT | CASSDEGSSPLHF
TRBJ1-2 | TRBD1 | . | TRBV28 | TGTGCCAGCAGTTTGGGACAGGGAAACTATGGCTACACCTTC | CASSLGQGNYGYTF
TRBJ2-1 | . | . | TRBV7-9 | TGTGCCACTCCCAATGAGCAGTTCTTC | CATPNEQFF
TRBJ2-1 | TRBD1 | . | TRBV7-7 | TGTGCTAGCAGCCCAATTCAGGGGGCCAATGAGCAGTTCTTC | CASSPIQGANEQFF
TRBJ1-4 | TRBD1 | . | TRBV15 | TGTGCCACCAGCAGACAAGGACAGGGCCCCACCTGGGGTAATGAAAAACTGTTTTTT | CATSRQGQGPTWGNEKLFF
TRBJ1-1 | . | once | TRBV12-3/TRBV12-4 | TGTGCCAGCAGTCTTGGACAGAACACTGAAGCTTTCTTT | CASSLGQNTEAFF
TRBJ1-6 | . | . | TRBV28 | TGTGCCAGCAGTTCAGATGACCATAATTCACCCCTCCACTTT | CASSSDDHNSPLHF
TRBJ1-2 | . | . | TRBV29-1 | TGCAGCGTTGCCCTCCCGGGCTCCTATGGCTACACCTTC | CSVALPGSYGYTF
TRBJ1-2 | . | . | TRBV7-9 | TGTGCCAGCAGCTCCTTGGGAGGGGCCGTAGCTAACTATGGCTACACCTTC | CASSSLGGAVANYGYTF
TRBJ2-7 | TRBD1 | . | TRBV29-1 | TGCAGCGTTGAGGTCAGGGGGCTCTCCTACGAGCAGTACTTC | CSVEVRGLSYEQYF
TRBJ2-1 | TRBD2 | . | TRBV11-1 | TGTGCCAGCAGCTTAGGTCTAGCGGGAACTGGCGATGAGCAGTTCTTC | CASSLGLAGTGDEQFF
TRBJ1-4 | TRBD1 | few | TRBV13 | TGTGCCAGCAGCCCAGACCGGGACAGGGGTAACAAGGGTAAACTGTTTTTT | CASSPDRDRGNKGKLFF
TRBJ2-7 | TRBD2 | . | TRBV10-1 | TGCGCCAGCAGCGAGGCCGGGACTAGCGTTTCCTACGAGCAGTACTTC | CASSEAGTSVSYEQYF
TRBJ1-2 | . | once | TRBV6-5 | TGTGCCAGCAGCTTTGAGGGAAACTATGGCTACACCTTC | CASSFEGNYGYTF
TRBJ1-1 | TRBD1 | . | TRBV24-1 | TGTGCCACCAGTGATTCGCAGGGGGTATGGACTGAAGCTTTCTTT | CATSDSQGVWTEAFF
TRBJ1-1 | . | . | TRBV14 | TGTGCCAGCAGCTTCGCGGCAGGGTCCACTGAAGCTTTCTTT | CASSFAAGSTEAFF
TRBJ2-2 | . | . | TRBV11-2 | TGTGCCAGCAGCTTGTGGGGGGCGGACACCGGGGAGCTGTTTTTT | CASSLWGADTGELFF
TRBJ2-7 | TRBD1 | once | TRBV15 | TGTGCCACCAGCGCTCCCGGGACAGGGCGCAACGAGCAGTACTTC | CATSAPGTGRNEQYF
TRBJ2-7 | TRBD1 | . | TRBV5-5 | TGTGCCAGCAGCTTGGGTGGACAGGCCTACGAGCAGTACTTC | CASSLGGQAYEQYF
TRBJ2-3 | . | . | TRBV3-1/TRBV3-2 | TGTGCCAGCAGCCTGATAGGGGGACCCACAGATACGCAGTATTTT | CASSLIGGPTDTQYF
TRBJ2-1 | . | . | TRBV6-5 | TGTGCCAGCAGTTACGATTGGGGAGAGCAGTTCTTC | CASSYDWGEQFF
TRBJ1-4 | . | once | TRBV5-6 | TGTGCCAGCAGCCGGAGGCTGGGGGCAACTAATGAAAAACTGTTTTTT | CASSRRLGATNEKLFF
TRBJ1-3 | . | few | TRBV30 | TGTGCCTGGAGTGTACTAGGAAGAACCATATATTTT | CAWSVLGRTIYF
TRBJ1-5 | . | . | TRBV19 | TGTGCCAGTAGCCTCGGAGGGAGCAATCAGCCCCAGCATTTT | CASSLGGSNQPQHF
TRBJ1-1 | . | . | TRBV7-6 | TGTGCCAGCAGTCCGGACGTAATGAACACTGAAGCTTTCTTT | CASSPDVMNTEAFF
TRBJ2-4 | . | . | TRBV7-9 | TGTGCCAGCAGCTTAGGGACGCAAGAAGGGTTAGCCAAAAACATTCAGTACTTC | CASSLGTQEGLAKNIQYF
TRBJ1-4 | . | . | TRBV3-1/TRBV3-2 | TGTGCCAGCACCTCAGGGCGAGGGAATGAAAAACTGTTTTTT | CASTSGRGNEKLFF
TRBJ2-2 | . | . | TRBV21-1 | TGTGCCAGCAGCAAAGCGCGGGCGGGCACCGGGGAGCTGTTTTTT | CASSKARAGTGELFF
TRBJ2-2 | . | . | TRBV13 | TGTGCCAGCAGCCTAACCCACGGGGGCGGAATTGCGAACACCGGGGAGCTGTTTTTT | CASSLTHGGGIANTGELFF
TRBJ2-7 | TRBD2 | once | TRBV10-3 | TGTGCCATCAGCACCCTTACTAGCGGGCCAACCGGGGAGCAGTACTTC | CAISTLTSGPTGEQYF
TRBJ1-5 | . | . | TRBV4-1 | TGCGCCAGCAGCCAAGATCCAGTAGGACCGGAGGGGCAGCCCCAGCATTTT | CASSQDPVGPEGQPQHF
TRBJ1-2 | . | . | TRBV6-1 | TGTGCCAGCAGTGAAGTTGGGGTCGGCTACACCTTC | CASSEVGVGYTF
TRBJ2-1 | TRBD2 | . | TRBV4-1 | TGCGCCAGCAGTCGAACTAGCGGGGGGCACAATGAGCAGTTCTTC | CASSRTSGGHNEQFF
TRBJ2-7 | TRBD1 | . | TRBV7-9 | TGTGCCAGCAGCAAGAGGGGGCCCAACTCCTACGAGCAGTACTTC | CASSKRGPNSYEQYF
TRBJ1-2 | TRBD1 | . | TRBV19 | TGTGCCAGTAGTATTGGGACAGGGACTCATGGCTACACCTTC | CASSIGTGTHGYTF
TRBJ2-7 | TRBD1 | . | TRBV10-2 | TGCGCCATACAACCAGGGGGTAGATCCTACGAGCAGTACTTC | CAIQPGGRSYEQYF